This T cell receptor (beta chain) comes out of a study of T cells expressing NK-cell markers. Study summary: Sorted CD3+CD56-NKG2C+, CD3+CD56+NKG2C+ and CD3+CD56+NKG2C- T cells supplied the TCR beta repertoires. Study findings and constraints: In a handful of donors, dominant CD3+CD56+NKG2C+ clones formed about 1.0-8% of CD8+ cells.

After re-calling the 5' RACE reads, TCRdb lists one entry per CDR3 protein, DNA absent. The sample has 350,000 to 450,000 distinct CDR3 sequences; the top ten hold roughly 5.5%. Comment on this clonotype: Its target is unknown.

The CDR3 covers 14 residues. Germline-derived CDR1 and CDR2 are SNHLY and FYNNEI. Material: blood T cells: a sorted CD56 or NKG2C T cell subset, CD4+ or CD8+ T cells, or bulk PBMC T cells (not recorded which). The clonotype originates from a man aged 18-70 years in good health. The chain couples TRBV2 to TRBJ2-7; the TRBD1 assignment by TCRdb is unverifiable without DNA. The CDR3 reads CASMGGHGAYEQYF.